A single T cell receptor (beta chain) is shown here with its context. The specificity of this receptor is unknown. No base quality values were provided; no much bigger clone lies one nucleotide off. The CDR3 goes from the cysteine to the phenylalanine over 13 residues. The kept DNA is CDR3 alone, 39 bases in frame from the first base. V is pared back by 10 bases and J by 4 bases, with 17 bases lying between the germline termini. According to the germline V gene, CDR1 reads ENHRY and CDR2 reads SYGVKD. Genomic DNA was extracted from sorted cells for sequencing of the TCRbeta CDR3 region. The immunoSEQ Assay was used for sequencing of TCRbeta CDR3 regions. The table was pulled from immuneACCESS by TCRdb, which kept in-frame rearrangements only. Such tables lose some clones; where checked, under half of the loss comes from unresolved V genes, and the rest has no known cause. The sample table holds around 81,000 clones, of which approximately 88% were seen once. The ten largest account for roughly 0.98% of the sample.

These data come from a study of OX40 agonist ivuxolimab in advanced cancers. Regarding the complete study: Ivuxolimab was an agonistic, fully human IgG2 monoclonal antibody directed against OX40 (CD134), a costimulatory receptor. The paper reports the monotherapy dose-escalation portion (N of about 47 patients) of the phase I ivuxolimab trial. Partial responses occurred in three dose-escalation patients: two with cutaneous melanoma and one with hepatocellular carcinoma. The purpose of peripheral TCRbeta sequencing was to test whether ivuxolimab changed TCR sequence diversity and led to clonal T-cell expansion. Patients were allowed to have had prior anti-PD-1, anti-PD-L1 or anti-CTLA-4 therapy, and around two fifths of the dose-escalation patients had been treated with checkpoint inhibitors. In the dose-escalation cohort, around four fifths of patients were male, and the mean age was approximately 60 years with a range of about 20 to 80. Among the 52 dose-escalation patients, some 20 had hepatocellular carcinoma, roughly 15 melanoma, 9 renal cell carcinoma and 9 head and neck cancer. Intravenous ivuxolimab was administered to patients every 2 weeks at six dose levels: 0.01, 0.1, 0.3, 1.5, 3 and 10 mg/kg. Findings and caveats that apply to the study as a whole: At doses from 0.1 to 3.0 mg/kg, clonal expansion was seen in both CD4+ and CD8+ blood T cells between baseline and week 6. Low levels of normalized T-cell clonal expansion were also shown by some nonresponding patients. Antigen specificity was not determined for the clonally expanded peripheral T cells. After ivuxolimab, expanded clones were on average more numerous among CD8+ T cells than among CD4+ T cells. Partial responders in the 0.1-3.0 mg/kg groups had among the lowest normalized peripheral clonal expansion, especially among CD8+ T cells.

Patients with autoimmune disease history or receiving systemic immunosuppression were excluded from the trial. Peripheral blood for TCR sequencing was collected from all dose cohorts at baseline, on cycle 4 day 1, and on cycle 7 day 1. The samples were taken from a phase I, first-in-human, multicenter, open-label dose-escalation trial of ivuxolimab. Adults with locally advanced or metastatic melanoma, renal cell carcinoma, hepatocellular carcinoma or head and neck squamous cell carcinoma were enrolled in the trial. Before TCR sequencing, CD4+ T cells and CD8+ T cells were sorted from peripheral blood as separate populations.

The receptor chain draws on TRBV10-3 and TRBJ2-7; no D gene is confidently identified. Specimen: CD4+ or CD8+ T cells sorted from blood, collected in a trial of the OX40 agonist ivuxolimab. The clonotype comes from an adult with an advanced solid tumor such as melanoma, head and neck, liver or kidney cancer. The CDR3: CATHLPGAYEQYF. The DNA sequence is given as TGTGCCACCCACCTTCCCGGAGCATACGAGCAGTACTTC.